Reported below is one T cell receptor (beta chain). Its antigen remains unidentified. Looked up from germline, CDR1 is ENHRY and CDR2 is SYGVKD. This CDR3 spans 17 amino acids. The ends were cut back, 4 bases at V and 2 bases at J, with 20 bases in the middle. Molecular barcoding with unique molecular identifiers was used for the TCRbeta library. TCRdb passed the PCR reads through MiXCR, listing each CDR3 protein once. The sample holds 600,000 to 800,000 distinct CDR3 sequences, less than 15% seen once. The sample originates from a study of T-cell reconstitution after alpha-beta-depleted transplantation in children. General study results and limits: T-cell numbers and diversity, one year after transplant, stemmed largely from T cells that were newly produced. Roughly two months post-transplant, alpha-beta T cells reportedly originated from several hundred graft clones that had expanded. Surviving thymic progenitors and recipient T cells were the source of high TCRbeta diversity at day 60 in some patients.

The specimen was PBMCs, collected before TCRalphabeta/CD19-depleted stem cell transplant. This sequence joins TRBV10-3 and TRBJ2-5; D unresolved. This clonotype was obtained from a girl aged 2-10 years with congenital amegakaryocytic thrombocytopenia, due to receive a stem cell transplant. The CDR3 nucleotides are TGTGCCATCAGTGCCGGCGTGGGCCGGAGAAATCAAGAGACCCAGTACTTC. This sequence encodes CAISAGVGRRNQETQYF.